A single sample gave rise to the 5 T cell receptor beta chains below, sequenced in a study of blood T cells in healthy people across ages (dated by TCRdb to the mid-2010s). The library came from 5' RACE. A second PCR of roughly 7 to 11 cycles was run with a J-beta primer mix and a sample-barcoded 5' primer. The raw public reads went through TCRdb reprocessing: fastp at Q25, MiXCR clone calling, in-frame beta chains kept. Each CDR3 protein gets just one entry, which takes the most common genes and DNA from the rows behind it. The sample table lists roughly 1.9 million distinct CDR3 sequences, about two fifths of them with a count of one. The top ten clonotypes cover 20% to 25% of the sample. The sequencing input was blood. These TCRs come from a human donor in good health.

This clonotype was observed a single time. The chain uses TRBV27 and TRBJ1-2; a possible D gene is TRBD1 (6 bases). Trimming removed 0 bases at V and 4 bases at J, with 12 bases between. The germline V gene encodes CDR1 MNHEY and CDR2 SMNVEV (reference sequence). The CDR3 sequence is 15 residues long. The CDR3 region has the DNA TGTGCCAGCAGTTTATCGTTCAGGGGCGGCTATGGCTACACCTTC. Amino acids: CASSLSFRGGYGYTF.

The chain joins TRBV27 to TRBJ1-2; D gene ambiguous. This CDR3 region has 16 residues. Per germline, CDR1 MNHEY and CDR2 SMNVEV (reference sequence). V was trimmed by 4 bases and J by 3 bases, leaving 18 bases between them. The CDR3 region is CASSYRTGTRYYGYTF. The CDR3 coding sequence is TGTGCCAGCAGTTATAGGACTGGAACGAGGTACTATGGCTACACCTTC.

The rearrangement uses TRBV14 and TRBJ2-1; the match to TRBD1 covers 9 bases. The CDR3 contains 16 residues. With V trimmed by 4 bases and J by 13 bases, 17 bases remained unmatched. Germline values: CDR1 SGHDN, CDR2 FVKESK. The CDR3 nucleotides read TGTGCCAGCAGCCTAAGGGACAGGGCAGTCGAAACGAGCCAGTTCTTC. The encoded protein is CASSLRDRAVETSQFF.

The chain carries TRBV9 and TRBJ2-3; 12 bases are shared with TRBD2. The germline CDR1 and CDR2 sequences are SGDLS and YYNGEE. This CDR3 region has 15 residues. V was clipped by 2 bases and J by 6 bases; unmatched bases: 4. The CDR3, as DNA: TGTGCCAGCAGCGTTACTAGCGGGGGGAGGGATACGCAGTATTTT. It encodes CASSVTSGGRDTQYF.

The sample holds a few counts of this clonotype. V is TRBV7-2 and J is TRBJ2-4, with 8 bases that match TRBD2. V gave up 6 bases and J gave up 8 bases; unmatched junction bases: 6. The length of the CDR3 is 13 residues. Germline V CDR1 and CDR2: SGHTA, FQGNSA. The CDR3 nucleotides read TGTGCCAGCAGAATAGCGGGGCGAGACATTCAGTACTTC. Translation: CASRIAGRDIQYF.